Listed below are T cell receptor beta chains from one sample, sequenced in a study of control samples from healthy donors and cancer patients. Libraries were prepared by immunoSEQ multiplex PCR; TCRdb keeps only in-frame clonotypes and omits some of them. The repertoire consists of under 300,000 clones, with roughly 80% occurring once and the leading ten covering about an eighth. The sample was PBMCs. The source of these receptors is a woman aged 55-69 years with lung cancer. The CDR3 runs from the conserved cysteine through the conserved F or W. D genes are given only for firm matches. Size tells how often a clone was seen (once, few, many) or the class of an expanded clone, and some rows leave it out.

CDR3aa | CDR3nt | j_gene | len | d_gene | v_gene | abundance
CSVTGSGNTIYF | TGCAGCGTAACAGGCTCTGGAAACACCATATATTTT | TRBJ1-3 | 12 | NA | TRBV29-1 | NA
CAAAKSRGNGYTF | TGTGCAGCAGCCAAGAGCAGGGGCAATGGCTACACCTTC | TRBJ1-2 | 13 | NA | TRBV3-1/TRBV3-2 | once
CASSLGIGNQETQYF | TGTGCCAGCAGCTTGGGGATAGGCAACCAAGAGACCCAGTACTTC | TRBJ2-5 | 15 | NA | TRBV7-6 | NA
CASKTGGQVENTEAFF | TGTGCCAGCAAAACAGGGGGCCAGGTGGAGAACACTGAAGCTTTCTTT | TRBJ1-1 | 16 | TRBD1 | TRBV28 | NA
CASSVFAGGELFF | TGTGCCAGCAGCGTATTCGCGGGGGGGGAGCTGTTTTTT | TRBJ2-2 | 13 | NA | TRBV9 | NA
CASSLQGFNTEAFF | TGTGCCAGCAGTTTACAGGGCTTTAACACTGAAGCTTTCTTT | TRBJ1-1 | 14 | NA | TRBV7-9 | NA
CATSRDGGYEGYTF | TGTGCCACCAGCAGAGACGGGGGGTATGAGGGCTACACCTTC | TRBJ1-2 | 14 | NA | TRBV15 | NA
CASSRDRGRVGNQPQHF | TGCGCCAGCAGTCGGGACCGGGGGCGGGTGGGCAATCAGCCCCAGCATTTT | TRBJ1-5 | 17 | NA | TRBV5-1 | NA
CASSLRDFSETQYF | TGCGCCAGCAGCCTAAGGGACTTCTCGGAGACCCAGTACTTC | TRBJ2-5 | 14 | NA | TRBV4-1 | once
CASSTDRVTYEQYF | TGTGCCAGCAGCACGGACAGAGTCACCTACGAGCAGTACTTC | TRBJ2-7 | 14 | NA | TRBV11-2 | once
CASSRGQYNSPLHF | TGTGCCAGCAGTCGGGGTCAATATAATTCACCCCTCCACTTT | TRBJ1-6 | 14 | NA | TRBV28 | NA
CAGENSGSSYEQYF | TGTGCCGGAGAGAACAGTGGGAGCTCCTACGAGCAGTACTTC | TRBJ2-7 | 14 | NA | TRBV7-2 | NA
CASSDPGTGNLYEQYF | TGTGCCAGTAGTGATCCCGGGACAGGGAACCTCTACGAGCAGTACTTC | TRBJ2-7 | 16 | TRBD1 | TRBV19 | NA
CASSLNAGLAVLRGHEQFF | TGTGCCAGCAGTTTGAACGCGGGACTAGCGGTTCTCCGGGGCCATGAGCAGTTCTTC | TRBJ2-1 | 19 | TRBD2 | TRBV28 | few
CASSLGDYYGYTF | TGTGCCAGCAGTTTGGGGGATTACTATGGCTACACCTTC | TRBJ1-2 | 13 | NA | TRBV12-3/TRBV12-4 | NA
CTPGGSEAFF | TGCACCCCTGGGGGATCTGAAGCTTTCTTT | TRBJ1-1 | 10 | NA | TRBV20-1 | NA
CASSLVAGADEQYF | TGCGCCAGCAGCTTGGTGGCGGGCGCGGACGAGCAGTACTTC | TRBJ2-7 | 14 | NA | TRBV5-1 | NA
CASKSSGNTIYF | TGTGCCAGCAAAAGCTCTGGAAACACCATATATTTT | TRBJ1-3 | 12 | NA | TRBV2 | few
CASSYSGLAGVETQYF | TGTGCCAGCAGTTACTCAGGCCTAGCGGGAGTTGAGACCCAGTACTTC | TRBJ2-5 | 16 | TRBD2 | TRBV6-2/TRBV6-3 | NA
CASSVEGASNYGYTF | TGTGCCAGCAGCGTCGAGGGGGCTTCTAACTATGGCTACACCTTC | TRBJ1-2 | 15 | TRBD1 | TRBV9 | NA
CASTAGSGGNEAFF | TGTGCCAGCACGGCAGGCTCAGGGGGAAATGAAGCTTTCTTT | TRBJ1-1 | 14 | TRBD1 | TRBV2 | NA
CASSPPNEGRRNTIYF | TGTGCCAGCTCACCACCGAACGAGGGTCGGAGAAACACCATATATTTT | TRBJ1-3 | 16 | NA | TRBV18 | NA
CSASRAGRGELAFF | TGCAGTGCTAGTAGGGCAGGACGGGGGGAATTGGCTTTCTTT | TRBJ1-1 | 14 | NA | TRBV20-1 | once
CSGSETMNTEAFF | TGCAGCGGATCAGAGACAATGAACACTGAAGCTTTCTTT | TRBJ1-1 | 13 | NA | TRBV29-1 | NA
CASSWAVDEQFF | TGTGCCAGCAGCTGGGCCGTGGATGAGCAGTTCTTC | TRBJ2-1 | 12 | NA | TRBV9 | NA
CASGQGGKDEQYF | TGTGCCAGCGGACAGGGGGGTAAGGACGAGCAGTACTTC | TRBJ2-7 | 13 | TRBD1 | TRBV12-3/TRBV12-4 | NA
CASTLMTGQDTEAFF | TGTGCCAGCACTCTGATGACAGGCCAGGACACTGAAGCTTTCTTT | TRBJ1-1 | 15 | NA | TRBV11-2 | NA
CASSSQGRGRTEAFF | TGTGCCAGCAGCTCCCAAGGCAGGGGGCGTACTGAAGCTTTCTTT | TRBJ1-1 | 15 | TRBD1 | TRBV7-2 | NA
CASSRDTGGNGETQYF | TGTGCCAGTAGTAGAGACACAGGGGGGAATGGGGAGACCCAGTACTTC | TRBJ2-5 | 16 | TRBD1 | TRBV19 | NA